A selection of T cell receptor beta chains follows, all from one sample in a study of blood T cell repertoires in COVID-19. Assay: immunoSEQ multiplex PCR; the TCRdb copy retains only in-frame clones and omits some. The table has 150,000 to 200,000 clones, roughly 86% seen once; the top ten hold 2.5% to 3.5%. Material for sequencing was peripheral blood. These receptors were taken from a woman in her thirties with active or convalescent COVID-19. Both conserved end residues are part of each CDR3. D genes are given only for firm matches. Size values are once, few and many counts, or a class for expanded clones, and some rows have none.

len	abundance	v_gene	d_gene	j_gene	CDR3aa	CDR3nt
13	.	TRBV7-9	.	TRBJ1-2	CASSLVGQYGYTF	TGTGCCAGCAGCTTAGTTGGACAGTATGGCTACACCTTC
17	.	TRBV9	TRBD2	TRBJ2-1	CASSVDSLGTSYNEQFF	TGTGCCAGCAGCGTAGATTCCCTAGGGACTAGCTACAATGAGCAGTTCTTC
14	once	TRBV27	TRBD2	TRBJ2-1	CASSLTTSPGEQFF	TGTGCCAGCAGCCTCACGACTAGCCCGGGTGAGCAGTTCTTC
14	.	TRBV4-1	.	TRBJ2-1	CASNRLATYNEQFF	TGCGCCAGCAATCGGCTAGCTACCTACAATGAGCAGTTCTTC
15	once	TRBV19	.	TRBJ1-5	CASSVQGPGDQPQHF	TGTGCCAGTAGTGTACAGGGACCCGGGGATCAGCCCCAGCATTTT
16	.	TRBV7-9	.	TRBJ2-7	CASSSPGGGGKGEQYF	TGTGCCAGCAGCTCCCCTGGGGGAGGGGGTAAGGGCGAGCAGTACTTC
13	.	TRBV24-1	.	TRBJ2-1	CATRGEGGNEQFF	TGTGCCACCAGGGGCGAGGGAGGCAATGAGCAGTTCTTC
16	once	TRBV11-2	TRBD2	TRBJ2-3	CASSRLAGGGTDTQYF	TGTGCCAGCAGCCGACTAGCGGGGGGTGGCACAGATACGCAGTATTTT
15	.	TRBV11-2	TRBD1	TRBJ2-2	CASSLRDRVNGELFF	TGTGCCAGCAGCCTCCGGGACAGGGTCAACGGGGAGCTGTTTTTT
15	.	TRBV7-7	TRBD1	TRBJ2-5	CASSLARGYQETQYF	TGTGCTAGCAGCTTAGCCAGGGGGTACCAAGAGACCCAGTACTTC
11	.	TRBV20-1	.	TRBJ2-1	CSAREARRQFF	TGCAGTGCTAGAGAGGCCCGAAGGCAGTTCTTC
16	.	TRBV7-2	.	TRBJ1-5	CASSLKYGQMEQPQHF	TGTGCCAGCAGCTTAAAATACGGCCAAATGGAGCAGCCCCAGCATTTT
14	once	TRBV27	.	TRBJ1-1	CASSFGGVATEAFF	TGTGCCAGCAGTTTCGGGGGGGTTGCCACTGAAGCTTTCTTT
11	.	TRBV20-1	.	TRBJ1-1	CSAPGNTEAFF	TGCAGTGCTCCAGGGAACACTGAAGCTTTCTTT
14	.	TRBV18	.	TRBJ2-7	CASSSSGITYEQYF	TGTGCCAGCTCATCCTCAGGGATCACCTACGAGCAGTACTTC
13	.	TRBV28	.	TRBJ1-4	CASSRMGREKLFF	TGTGCCAGCTCCAGGATGGGGAGGGAAAAACTGTTTTTT
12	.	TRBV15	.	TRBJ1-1	CATALGRSEAFF	TGTGCCACCGCACTCGGGAGATCTGAAGCTTTCTTT
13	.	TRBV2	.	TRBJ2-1	CASSQTSDGEQFF	TGTGCCAGCAGCCAGACTAGTGACGGTGAGCAGTTCTTC
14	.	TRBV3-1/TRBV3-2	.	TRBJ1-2	CASSQGQGSFGYTF	TGTGCCAGCAGCCAAGGGCAGGGGAGTTTTGGCTACACCTTC
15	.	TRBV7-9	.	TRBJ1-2	CASSLPLGVSYGYTF	TGTGCCAGCAGCTTACCATTAGGGGTGAGCTATGGCTACACCTTC
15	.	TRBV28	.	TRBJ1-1	CASSFATGSRTEAFF	TGTGCCAGCAGTTTTGCTACAGGGAGTCGGACTGAAGCTTTCTTT
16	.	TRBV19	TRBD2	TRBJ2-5	CASSIGVAGEVETQYF	TGTGCCAGTAGTATCGGAGTAGCGGGAGAGGTGGAGACCCAGTACTTC
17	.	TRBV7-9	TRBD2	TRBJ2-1	CASSSPTRTSGGNEQFF	TGTGCCAGCAGCTCCCCAACTCGGACTAGCGGGGGCAATGAGCAGTTCTTC
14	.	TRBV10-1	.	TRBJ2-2	CASSPGSTTGELFF	TGCGCCAGCAGCCCCGGGAGCACCACCGGGGAGCTGTTTTTT
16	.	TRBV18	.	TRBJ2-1	CASSRGDTGSYNEQFF	TGTGCCAGCTCACGAGGGGACACGGGGTCCTACAATGAGCAGTTCTTC
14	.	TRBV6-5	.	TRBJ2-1	CASSYGAAINEQFF	TGTGCCAGCAGTTACGGGGCGGCCATCAATGAGCAGTTCTTC
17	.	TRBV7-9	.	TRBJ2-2	CASSLLASAGLTGELFF	TGTGCCAGCAGCTTATTGGCTTCGGCGGGCCTTACCGGGGAGCTGTTTTTT
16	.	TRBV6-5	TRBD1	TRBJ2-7	CASSWGGTGGSYEQYF	TGTGCCAGCAGTTGGGGTGGGACAGGGGGCTCCTACGAGCAGTACTTC
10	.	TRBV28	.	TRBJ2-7	CASSLREQYF	TGTGCCAGCAGTTTGCGGGAGCAGTACTTC
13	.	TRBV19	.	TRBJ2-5	CASSIARGETQYF	TGTGCCAGTAGTATAGCCAGGGGCGAGACCCAGTACTTC
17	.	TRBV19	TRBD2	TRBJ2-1	CASSTWTSGGTYNEQFF	TGTGCCAGTAGTACGTGGACTAGCGGGGGGACCTACAATGAGCAGTTCTTC
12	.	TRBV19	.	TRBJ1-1	CASSIGNTEAFF	TGTGCCAGTAGTATTGGCAACACTGAAGCTTTCTTT
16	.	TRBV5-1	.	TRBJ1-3	CASSLLDTYSGNTIYF	TGCGCCAGCAGCTTGTTGGACACCTACTCTGGAAACACCATATATTTT
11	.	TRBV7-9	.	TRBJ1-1	CASKVEAEAFF	TGTGCCAGCAAGGTCGAGGCTGAAGCTTTCTTT
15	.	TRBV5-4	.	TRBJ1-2	CASSLTLRTDEGYTF	TGTGCCAGCAGCTTGACCTTAAGAACAGACGAAGGCTACACCTTC
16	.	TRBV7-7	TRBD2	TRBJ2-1	CASSLGPSGGANEQFF	TGTGCTAGCAGCTTAGGGCCTAGCGGGGGGGCTAATGAGCAGTTCTTC
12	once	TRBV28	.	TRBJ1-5	CASSSRRIPQHF	TGTGCCAGCAGTTCTAGGCGGATACCCCAGCATTTT
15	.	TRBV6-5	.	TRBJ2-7	CASSPSQEVNYEQYF	TGTGCCAGCAGTCCCTCCCAGGAGGTTAACTACGAGCAGTACTTC
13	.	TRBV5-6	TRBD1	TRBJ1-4	CASSGGQNEKLFF	TGTGCCAGCAGCGGGGGACAGAATGAAAAACTGTTTTTT
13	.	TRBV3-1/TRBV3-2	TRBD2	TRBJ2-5	CASSQPGGETQYF	TGTGCCAGCAGCCAACCGGGGGGAGAGACCCAGTACTTC
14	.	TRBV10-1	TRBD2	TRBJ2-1	CASSEGGGASRQFF	TGCGCCAGCAGTGAGGGCGGGGGGGCGTCAAGGCAGTTCTTC
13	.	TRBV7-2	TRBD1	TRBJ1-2	CASRIQGTDGYTF	TGTGCCAGCAGGATACAGGGGACAGATGGCTACACCTTC
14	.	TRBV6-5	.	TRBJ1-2	CASSYSSGINGYTF	TGTGCCAGCAGTTACTCGTCCGGGATCAATGGCTACACCTTC
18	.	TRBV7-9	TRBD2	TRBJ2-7	CASSRARASGGAPYEQYF	TGTGCCAGCAGCAGAGCACGGGCTAGCGGGGGGGCCCCTTACGAGCAGTACTTC
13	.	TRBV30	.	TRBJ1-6	CAWSGQAPGRPHF	TGTGCCTGGAGTGGACAGGCCCCTGGGCGTCCCCACTTT
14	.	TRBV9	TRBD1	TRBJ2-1	CASSGQGLGNEQFF	TGTGCCAGCAGCGGACAGGGTTTGGGGAATGAGCAGTTCTTC
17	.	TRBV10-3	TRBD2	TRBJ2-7	CAISDQGSGISSYEQYF	TGTGCCATCAGTGATCAGGGTAGCGGGATTTCTTCCTACGAGCAGTACTTC
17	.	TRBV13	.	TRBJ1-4	CASSSRDRGLANEKLFF	TGTGCCAGCAGCTCCCGAGACCGCGGTTTGGCTAATGAAAAACTGTTTTTT
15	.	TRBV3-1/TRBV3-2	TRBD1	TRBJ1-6	CASSPGTGYRSPLHF	TGTGCCAGCAGCCCTGGGACAGGGTATAGATCACCCCTCCACTTT
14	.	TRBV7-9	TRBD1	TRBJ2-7	CASSGNRGDHEQYF	TGTGCCAGCAGTGGAAACAGGGGGGATCACGAGCAGTACTTC
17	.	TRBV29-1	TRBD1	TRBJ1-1	CSVEDRGRGLENTEAFF	TGCAGCGTTGAAGATCGGGGCAGGGGGCTCGAGAACACTGAAGCTTTCTTT
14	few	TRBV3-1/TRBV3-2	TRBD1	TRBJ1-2	CASSRGQGVYGYTF	TGTGCCAGCAGCCGTGGACAGGGGGTCTATGGCTACACCTTC
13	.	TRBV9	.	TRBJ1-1	CASSVEGDPEAFF	TGTGCCAGCAGCGTAGAGGGGGACCCCGAAGCTTTCTTT
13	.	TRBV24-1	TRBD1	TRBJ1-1	CATSGTANTEAFF	TGTGCCACTTCCGGGACAGCGAACACTGAAGCTTTCTTT
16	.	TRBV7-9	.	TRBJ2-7	CASSFAKGGSSYEQYF	TGTGCCAGCAGCTTCGCAAAGGGTGGGAGCTCCTACGAGCAGTACTTC
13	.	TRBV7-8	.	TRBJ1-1	CASSLLRDTEAFF	TGTGCCAGCAGCTTATTACGGGACACTGAAGCTTTCTTT
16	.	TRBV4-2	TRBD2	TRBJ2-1	CASSQPGTKSYNEQFF	TGTGCCAGCAGCCAACCCGGGACTAAATCCTACAATGAGCAGTTCTTC
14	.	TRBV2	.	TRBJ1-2	CASIGSNGVSGYTF	TGTGCCAGCATAGGGAGCAACGGCGTGTCTGGTTACACCTTC